The sequence of this T cell receptor (beta chain) was determined in a study of PD-1 blockade in classical Hodgkin lymphoma (dated by TCRdb to the early 2020s). For the wider study: Nivolumab dosing was 3 mg/kg intravenously every 2 weeks, continuing until either disease progression or unacceptable toxicity. The study used TCR beta sequencing and CyTOF to define a peripheral blood immune signature of response to PD-1 blockade in classical Hodgkin lymphoma. Study-wide conclusions, independent of this receptor: Baseline TCR diversity was reported to be lower in newly diagnosed patients than in healthy donors, and even lower in relapsed/refractory patients. Trial patients achieving complete response had baseline diversity similar to newly diagnosed patients, whereas partial responders and progressors had significantly lower diversity. The study was limited to a single clinical trial cohort, and causes of repertoire differences, possibly disease activity or prior therapy, remained undefined. Lower diversity was seen in patients whose nivolumab began less than 1 year after ASCT, and these patients were left out of later analyses so that immune reconstitution would not confound the results. CD4+ but not CD8+ TCR diversity rose significantly by C4D1 (p=0.0027 vs p=0.16), most apparent in complete responders (p=0.02).

The Qiagen DNeasy kit was used to extract genomic DNA both from unsorted PBMCs and from the negatively selected CD4+ and CD8+ fractions. Amplification of TCR beta CDR3 regions was done by immunoSEQ multiplex PCR with primers that anneal to V and J segments. A synthetic immune receptor repertoire was used to minimize amplification bias, and any remaining bias was removed computationally after sequencing. Processing in the source paper ran as follows. Custom Python scripts were used to quantify repertoire diversity as the Shannon entropy index. The unsorted, CD4+ and CD8+ repertoires were each analyzed separately, with the exception of combined analyses, where CD4+ and CD8+ sequences were merged in silico. Clonal expansion was defined as a frequency increase of at least 2-fold after treatment compared with C1D1, and clones undetected at baseline were assigned a pseudocount of 0.5. Clones with 0 or 1 copy at C1D1 were classified as singleton clones, and clones with 2 or more copies were classified as non-singleton clones. Clones expanded in unsorted samples were annotated as CD4+, CD8+ or unknown by matching protein sequences in sorted samples from the same patient. Wilcoxon tests were applied to paired samples to test diversity changes from C1D1 to C4D1. TCRdb re-hosts the immuneACCESS table, in-frame sequences only. Its copies lack some clones; in the studies checked, an unresolved V gene accounts for under half of them, and the cause for the rest is not known. The V and J calls and clone size were taken over from that table, and D and trimming were inferred from the DNA. In all, the sample holds 21,000 or so clones, and more than 80% of those were seen once. The ten largest clonotypes hold 13% of the sample.

The sample's time point label is to be understood as: cycle 4 day 1 (C4D1), after about 6 weeks of nivolumab. Every trial patient had relapsed following autologous stem cell transplantation, and prior brentuximab vedotin exposure was what differed among cohorts A, B and C. The trial cohort included some 53 patients with relapsed/refractory classical Hodgkin lymphoma, and each patient had a best overall response of complete response, partial response or progressive disease. In the multi-cohort phase II CheckMate 205 trial, trial patients received single-agent nivolumab. An independent review committee assessed best overall response using the 2007 International Working Group response criteria. Trial PBMCs were obtained immediately prior to nivolumab initiation (C1D1) and on therapy at cycle 2 day 1 and cycle 4 day 1. Peripheral blood was collected in 8 mL Vacutainer Cell Preparation Tubes, from which PBMCs were isolated by centrifugation and then cryopreserved.

A note on this clone: Its specific antigen is unknown. Base qualities were left out, and no much larger clone turns up one base away.

Taken from cysteine to phenylalanine, the CDR3 has 19 residues. The sequence is cut down to CDR3 DNA, 57 bases in frame from base 1. In the germline V gene, CDR1 corresponds to SNHLY and CDR2 to FYNNEI. From V the trimming removes 6 bases and from J it removes 2 bases, while the gene matches leave 11 bases of the junction unaccounted for. The material sequenced was peripheral blood mononuclear cells (PBMCs), taken before the fourth cycle of nivolumab. The clonotype originates from a human donor with classical Hodgkin lymphoma. The V gene is TRBV2 and the J gene is TRBJ2-3; 16 nucleotides in the junction match TRBD2. The nucleotide sequence is given as TGTGCCAGCAGCTTCGGGACTAGCGGGGGGGCCAGCCCCACAGATACGCAGTATTTT. Protein translation: CASSFGTSGGASPTDTQYF.